This T cell receptor beta chain derives from a study of blood T cell repertoires in COVID-19. On the study more broadly: There were acute and convalescent COVID-19 samples, and they came from the United States, Italy and Spain. T cells, B-cell-depleted T cells, or PBMCs supplied cDNA or gDNA.

In the source study's methods: Amplified reference gene primers provided the basis for estimating nucleated cell counts. Clones were sequenced by immunoSEQ multiplex PCR, and TCRdb holds only the in-frame ones, with some missing. The D gene and trimming were derived from the DNA, and the V and J assignments and clone size from that table. The sample includes around 99,000 clones, roughly 90% of them seen just once. V dropped 3 bases and J dropped 6 bases, with 12 bases sitting between them. The CDR3 is 14 amino acids. Looked up from germline, CDR1 is MDHEN and CDR2 is SYDVKM. Material: peripheral blood. The V call is TRBV28, the J call TRBJ1-5, with D perhaps matching TRBD1 (5 bases). The sequence derives from a man aged 35-49 years with active or convalescent COVID-19. In nucleotides, the CDR3 is TGTGCCAGCAGTTTTTGGCAGGGCGGTCAGCCCCAGCATTTT. Its translation: CASSFWQGGQPQHF. Based on the CDR3 plus reference TRBV28 and TRBJ1-5, the full variable domain is DVKVTQSSRYLVKRTGEKVFLECVQDMDHENMFWYRQDPGLGLRLIYFSYDVKMKEKGDIPEGYSVSREKKERFSLILESASTNQTSMYLCASSFWQGGQPQHFGDGTRLSIL.